This T cell receptor beta chain was retrieved from a study of long-term antiretroviral therapy in people with HIV. Researchers ran immunoSEQ v3.0 at survey level. The method was immunoSEQ multiplex PCR; TCRdb's version includes in-frame clones alone and lacks a portion of them. The sample records around 19,000 clones, about 91% being singletons. With 1 base removed from V and 11 bases from J, the gap between germline ends came to 14 bases. This CDR3 spans 13 amino acids. Looked up from germline, CDR1 is SGHNT and CDR2 is YENEEA. This specimen consisted of unsorted PBMCs, obtained 4.4 years after starting antiretroviral therapy. The chain employs TRBV11-3 and TRBJ1-1; weak D call: TRBD1 (6 bases). The sequence came from a woman aged 50 to 60 with HIV. CDR3 coding DNA: TGTGCCAGCAGCTTAGCCGGGGGCAGGGAGGCTTTCTTT. It translates to CASSLAGGREAFF.